This TCR beta chain emerged from a study of radiation and T cells in renal cell carcinoma. General study points: No pretreatment tumor biopsies were available for baseline clonotypes. Top tumor clonotypes rose in blood 2 weeks post-radiation, then contracted.

Time point given: blood 2 weeks post-SBRT. The treatment here: 15 Gy SBRT to primary tumor, nephrectomy 4 weeks later. This renal cell carcinoma was of the clear cell type. As for this clone: Its antigen is currently unknown.

Measured with immunoSEQ multiplex PCR; TCRdb has only the in-frame clones, and not every one. Here the sample spans 100,000 to 150,000 clones, 81% being singletons. Trimming took off 0 bases at V and 5 bases at J, with 13 bases between the two ends. The CDR3 totals 15 residues. Germline values: CDR1 MNHNY, CDR2 SVGAGI (reference sequence). Sample: blood, taken from a patient whose treatment included radiotherapy and nephrectomy. The chain is built from TRBV6-6 and TRBJ2-5, with a weak D call TRBD1 (5 bases). The sequence was collected from a man aged 45-60 years with renal cell carcinoma. CDR3 DNA: TGTGCCAGCAGTTACTCGACAGCTTTTGGGGAGACCCAGTACTTC. The encoded protein is CASSYSTAFGETQYF.